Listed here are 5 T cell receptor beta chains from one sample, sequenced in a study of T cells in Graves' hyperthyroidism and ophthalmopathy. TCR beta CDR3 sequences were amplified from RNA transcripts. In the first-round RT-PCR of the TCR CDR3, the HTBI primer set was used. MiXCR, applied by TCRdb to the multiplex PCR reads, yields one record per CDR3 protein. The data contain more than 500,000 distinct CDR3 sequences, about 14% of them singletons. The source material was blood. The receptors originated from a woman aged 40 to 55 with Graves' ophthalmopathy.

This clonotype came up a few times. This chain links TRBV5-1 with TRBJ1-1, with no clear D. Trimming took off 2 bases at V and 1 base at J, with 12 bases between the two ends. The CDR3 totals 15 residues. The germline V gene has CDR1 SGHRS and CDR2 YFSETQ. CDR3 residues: CASSFGSGWNTEAFF. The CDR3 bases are TGCGCCAGCAGCTTCGGTTCCGGGTGGAACACTGAAGCTTTCTTT.

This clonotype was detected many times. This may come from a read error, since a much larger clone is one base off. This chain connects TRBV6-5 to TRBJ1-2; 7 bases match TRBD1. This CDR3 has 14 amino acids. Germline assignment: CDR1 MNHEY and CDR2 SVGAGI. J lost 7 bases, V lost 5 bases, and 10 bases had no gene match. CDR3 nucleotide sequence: TGTGCCAGCAGTCACCCGGGACAGAGAGGTGGCTACACCTTC. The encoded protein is CASSHPGQRGGYTF.

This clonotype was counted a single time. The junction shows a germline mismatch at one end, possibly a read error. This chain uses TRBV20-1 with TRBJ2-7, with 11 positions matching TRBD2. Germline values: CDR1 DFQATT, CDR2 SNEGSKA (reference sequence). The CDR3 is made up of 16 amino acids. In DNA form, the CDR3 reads TGCAGTGCCCTGGGACTAGCGGCTCCCCGGCCGGAAGAGCGGTACTTC. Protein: CSALGLAAPRPEERYF.

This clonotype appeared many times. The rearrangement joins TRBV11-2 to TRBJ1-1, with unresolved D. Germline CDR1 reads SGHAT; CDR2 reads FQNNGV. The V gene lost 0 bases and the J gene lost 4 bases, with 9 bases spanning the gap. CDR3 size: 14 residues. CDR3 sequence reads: CASSLEGGGTEAFF. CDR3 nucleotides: TGTGCCAGCAGCTTAGAGGGTGGAGGCACTGAAGCTTTCTTT.

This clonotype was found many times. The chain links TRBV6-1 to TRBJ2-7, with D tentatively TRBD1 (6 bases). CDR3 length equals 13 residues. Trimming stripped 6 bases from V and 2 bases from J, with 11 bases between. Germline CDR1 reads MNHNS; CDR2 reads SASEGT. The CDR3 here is CASRLGQPYEQYF. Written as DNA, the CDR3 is TGTGCCAGCAGACTAGGACAGCCCTACGAGCAGTACTTC.